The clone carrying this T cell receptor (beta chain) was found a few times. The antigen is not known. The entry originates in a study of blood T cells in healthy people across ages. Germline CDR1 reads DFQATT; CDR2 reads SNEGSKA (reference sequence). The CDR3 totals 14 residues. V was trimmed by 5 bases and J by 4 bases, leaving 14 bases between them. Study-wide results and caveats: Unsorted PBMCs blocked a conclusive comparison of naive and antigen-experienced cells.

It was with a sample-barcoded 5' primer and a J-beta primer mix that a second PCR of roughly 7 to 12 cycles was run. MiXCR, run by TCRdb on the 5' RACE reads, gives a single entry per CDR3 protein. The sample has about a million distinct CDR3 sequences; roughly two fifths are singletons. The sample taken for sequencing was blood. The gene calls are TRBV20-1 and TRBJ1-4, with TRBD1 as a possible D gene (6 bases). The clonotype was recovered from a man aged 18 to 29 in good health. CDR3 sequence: CSAFHRASNEKLFF. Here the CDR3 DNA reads TGCAGTGCTTTCCACAGGGCAAGTAATGAAAAACTGTTTTTT.